The 8 T cell receptor beta chains reported below all come from one sample, sequenced in a study of lymphopenia after photon versus proton radiotherapy. Assay used: immunoSEQ multiplex PCR; TCRdb lists only in-frame clones, some missing. The table shows 65,000 to 90,000 clones, with roughly 90% occurring only once. The sample here was peripheral blood, taken from a patient treated with photon-based radiotherapy. The source of these receptors is a woman aged 40 to 50 with cholangiocarcinoma.

The chain uses TRBV7-9 and TRBJ2-3; weak D call: TRBD2 (6 bases). The CDR3 runs 14 residues. CDR1 and CDR2 (germline): SEHNR, FQNEAQ (reference sequence). Trimming removed 4 bases at V and 3 bases at J, with 11 bases between. DNA of the CDR3: TGTGCCAGCAGCTCGCCGGGACTTACAGATACGCAGTATTTT. It codes for CASSSPGLTDTQYF.

The chain carries TRBV5-6 and TRBJ1-2; D may be TRBD1 (6 bases). CDR3 size: 13 residues. Trimming cost V 2 bases and J 1 base, with 6 bases left between them. The V gene's germline CDR1 is SGHDT and CDR2 YYEEEE. The CDR3 DNA follows: TGTGCCAGCAGCTTACAGGGTAACTATGGCTACACCTTC. Translated: CASSLQGNYGYTF. Supplemented by reference TRBV5-6 and TRBJ1-2, the full variable domain reads DAGVTQSPTHLIKTRGQQVTLRCSPKSGHDTVSWYQQALGQGPQFIFQYYEEEERQRGNFPDRFSGHQFPNYSSELNVNALLLGDSALYLCASSLQGNYGYTFGSGTRLTVV.

The chain is built from TRBV2 and TRBJ2-3, with a weak D call TRBD1 (5 bases). Germline CDR1 and CDR2: SNHLY and FYNNEI. V dropped 4 bases and J dropped 2 bases, with 10 bases sitting between them. This CDR3 contains 14 residues. CDR3 sequence reads: CASSAQGATDTQYF. CDR3 coding DNA: TGTGCCAGCAGTGCCCAAGGGGCCACAGATACGCAGTATTTT.

In this sample, this clone turned up once. The chain links TRBV5-1 to TRBJ1-5, with a possible D match to TRBD1 (6 bases). Germline-derived CDR1 and CDR2 are SGHRS and YFSETQ. The CDR3 has 14 residues. V lost 4 bases, J lost 2 bases, and 10 bases lay in between. CDR3 bases: TGCGCCAGCAGCGAGGGGGGAGGCAATCAGCCCCAGCATTTT. Translating it yields CASSEGGGNQPQHF.

The chain is built from TRBV30 and TRBJ2-7; TRBD1 might be the D (5 bases). In germline, CDR1 is GTSNPN, CDR2 SVGIG (reference sequence). The CDR3 covers 16 residues. V lost 0 bases and J 0 bases, leaving 15 bases between the germline ends. The CDR3 loop is CAWSVPGHRSSYEQYF. The DNA for the CDR3 is TGTGCCTGGAGTGTCCCAGGACACAGGAGCTCCTACGAGCAGTACTTC.

The chain combines TRBV7-8 with TRBJ1-1; D not resolved. Germline V gives CDR1 SGHVS, CDR2 FQNEAQ. This CDR3 region has 14 residues. The germline V and J ends were trimmed by 3 bases and 7 bases, with 15 bases remaining between them. The CDR3 region has the DNA TGTGCCAGCAGCTTTTTCCCCGGCGGCGGTGAAGCTTTCTTT. It translates to CASSFFPGGGEAFF.

The rearrangement uses TRBV14 and TRBJ2-3, with unresolved D. Germline assignment: CDR1 SGHDN and CDR2 FVKESK. V dropped 8 bases and J dropped 0 bases, with 12 bases sitting between them. The CDR3 is 14 amino acids. CDR3 sequence (DNA): TGTGCCAGCCAACGCGTATCTAGCACAGATACGCAGTATTTT. Its protein product is CASQRVSSTDTQYF.

The J gene is TRBJ2-1, the V gene TRBV11-3; D unclear. The CDR3 consists of 14 residues. Germline V gene lookup returns CDR1 SGHNT and CDR2 YENEEA. V was shortened by 2 bases and J by 7 bases, with 12 bases between the two germline ends. Here the CDR3 reads CASSLYGGVNEQFF. Written as DNA, the CDR3 is TGTGCCAGCAGCTTATACGGTGGGGTGAATGAGCAGTTCTTC.